The 26 T cell receptor beta chains below all came from one sample that was sequenced in a study of T cells after somatic rescue of genetic block. Assay: immunoSEQ multiplex PCR; the TCRdb copy retains only in-frame clones and omits some. The profile shows tens of thousands of clones, around 90% of them singletons. The specimen was peripheral blood mononuclear cells (PBMCs). The receptors here all came from a man aged 35 to 55.

V gene TRBV19 combines with J gene TRBJ2-1; D is perhaps TRBD2 (5 bases). The CDR3 consists of 15 residues. Between the trimmed V and J ends, which lost 5 bases and 0 bases, there was a span of 11 bases. In germline, CDR1 is LNHDA, CDR2 SQIVND (reference sequence). Written as DNA, the CDR3 is TGTGCCAGTAGTGCCGGGGTGATCTCCTACAATGAGCAGTTCTTC. Protein: CASSAGVISYNEQFF.

This chain connects TRBV5-1 to TRBJ2-7; D might be TRBD1 (5 bases). CDR1 is SGHRS and CDR2 is YFSETQ in the germline V gene. This CDR3 region has 13 residues. V lost 4 bases to trimming and J lost 2 bases, with 10 bases between them. The CDR3 sequence is CASSHDRTYEQYF. The CDR3 DNA reads as TGCGCCAGCAGCCACGACAGAACCTACGAGCAGTACTTC. Supplemented by reference TRBV5-1 and TRBJ2-7, the full variable domain reads KAGVTQTPRYLIKTRGQQVTLSCSPISGHRSVSWYQQTPGQGLQFLFEYFSETQRNKGNFPGRFSGRQFSNSRSEMNVSTLELGDSALYLCASSHDRTYEQYFGPGTRLTVT.

The chain recombines TRBV2 with TRBJ1-2; TRBD1 might be the D (5 bases). V lost 6 bases to trimming and J lost 7 bases, with 18 bases between them. The CDR3 extends over 14 amino acids. Germline loops: CDR1 SNHLY, CDR2 FYNNEI. The CDR3 spells CASRVTDTSLGYTF. CDR3 bases: TGTGCCAGCAGGGTTACGGACACATCTCTTGGCTACACCTTC.

The chain is built from TRBV2 and TRBJ2-1; 8 bases line up with TRBD2. This CDR3 spans 13 amino acids. Trimming cost V 7 bases and J 5 bases; bases outside gene matches: 4. Germline CDR1 and CDR2: SNHLY and FYNNEI. The CDR3 bases are TGTGCCAGCACTAGCGGGCGACACAATGAGCAGTTCTTC. Translating gives CASTSGRHNEQFF.

The chain is built from TRBV19 and TRBJ2-5; 8 positions match TRBD1. Germline CDR1 is LNHDA and CDR2 is SQIVND (reference sequence). J was trimmed by 0 bases and V by 3 bases; bases with no gene match: 6. The CDR3 is made up of 16 amino acids. The CDR3 nucleotides read TGTGCCAGTAGTATGAACACAGGGGGATACCAAGAGACCCAGTACTTC. This sequence encodes CASSMNTGGYQETQYF.

The chain has TRBV30 and TRBJ2-6, with no clear D. The CDR3 contains 13 residues. The V and J ends lost 5 bases and 1 base respectively, with 6 bases between them. CDR1 GTSNPN and CDR2 SVGIG come from the germline V gene (reference sequence). The DNA of the CDR3 is TGTGCCTGGGGGCTTTCTGGGGCCAACGTCCTGACTTTC. It codes for CAWGLSGANVLTF.

This chain joins TRBV28 and TRBJ1-2, with D tentatively TRBD1 (5 bases). CDR1 is MDHEN, CDR2 SYDVKM, per germline. This CDR3 spans 15 amino acids. Trimming stripped 8 bases from V and 6 bases from J, with 22 bases between. The CDR3, as DNA: TGTGCCAGCGGCCTTGGTACGGGGGAAAGAGATGGCTACACCTTC. It codes for CASGLGTGERDGYTF.

V usage is TRBV5-1 and J usage is TRBJ2-5; 10 bases align to TRBD1. Germline V gene sequence: CDR1 SGHRS, CDR2 YFSETQ. The CDR3 contains 17 residues. Unmatched junction bases numbered 12, after V lost 3 bases and J lost 4 bases. The CDR3 DNA sequence: TGCGCCAGCAGCTGGGGGACCGGGACAGGGGATGGAGAGACCCAGTACTTC. Its protein is CASSWGTGTGDGETQYF.

This chain joins TRBV2 and TRBJ1-2, with D unresolved. From germline, CDR1 is SNHLY and CDR2 FYNNEI. The CDR3 has 13 residues. The V gene lost 7 bases and the J gene lost 4 bases, with 13 bases spanning the gap. In nucleotides, the CDR3 is TGTGCCAGCACCTCCCAGGTGGGCTATGGCTACACCTTC. Encoded protein: CASTSQVGYGYTF.

The chain has TRBV27 and TRBJ1-2, with D possibly being TRBD1 (6 bases). The germline V and J ends were trimmed by 6 bases and 10 bases, with 12 bases remaining between them. CDR3 size: 11 residues. Germline loops: CDR1 MNHEY, CDR2 SMNVEV (reference sequence). The CDR3 loop is CASRSGHFYTF. Here the CDR3 DNA reads TGTGCCAGCAGATCGGGACATTTCTACACCTTC.

The chain uses TRBV6-5 and TRBJ1-6; the match to TRBD1 covers 8 bases. The V gene end was trimmed by 5 bases and the J gene end by 7 bases; junction bases not matched to a gene: 7. Germline CDR1 MNHEY, CDR2 SVGAGI. This CDR3 contains 15 residues. The CDR3 loop reads CASSRSGGANSPLHF. CDR3 DNA sequence: TGTGCCAGCAGTCGGTCAGGGGGCGCAAATTCACCCCTCCACTTT.

V and J are TRBV2 and TRBJ1-4, with a tentative D call TRBD1 (5 bases). CDR3 length equals 14 residues. Germline lookup yields CDR1 SNHLY and CDR2 FYNNEI. Trimming took 4 bases from V and 8 from J, leaving 14 bases between them. The CDR3 DNA is TGTGCCAGCAGTGCGGGGCGGACTCGGGAAAAACTGTTTTTT. Translating gives CASSAGRTREKLFF.

V usage is TRBV27 and J usage is TRBJ2-1; the D gene is possibly TRBD1 (6 bases). Per germline, CDR1 MNHEY and CDR2 SMNVEV (reference sequence). V was trimmed by 6 bases and J by 8 bases, leaving 17 bases between them. The CDR3 length is 14 residues. The chain's CDR3 is CASRRGNRLDEQFF. In DNA form, the CDR3 reads TGTGCCAGCAGGAGGGGGAATAGGCTTGATGAGCAGTTCTTC.

Here the CDR3 reads CASRRGGTYNEQFF. The CDR3 bases are TGTGCCAGCCGGCGGGGGGGGACCTACAATGAGCAGTTCTTC. This chain links TRBV6-5 with TRBJ2-1; 9 bases line up with TRBD2. From germline, CDR1 is MNHEY and CDR2 SVGAGI. CDR3 size: 14 residues. After removal of 8 bases from V and 2 bases from J, the junction contained 4 bases not matched to a gene.

This chain connects TRBV7-9 to TRBJ1-1, with a weak D call TRBD1 (6 bases). In germline, CDR1 is SEHNR, CDR2 FQNEAQ (reference sequence). Trimming shortened V by 5 bases and J by 7 bases, and 17 bases separated the two germline ends. The CDR3 runs 14 residues. The CDR3 sequence: CASSDTGRGREAFF. CDR3 coding DNA: TGTGCCAGCAGCGACACAGGGAGGGGCCGTGAAGCTTTCTTT.

This rearrangement joins TRBV27 to TRBJ2-2, with D maybe TRBD1 (5 bases). Trimming took 2 bases from V and 3 from J, leaving 10 bases between them. Germline V gene sequence: CDR1 MNHEY, CDR2 SMNVEV (reference sequence). The CDR3 runs to 15 residues. The CDR3 bases are TGTGCCAGCAGTTTAGGGGCAGGGTACACCGGGGAGCTGTTTTTT. It specifies CASSLGAGYTGELFF.

The V gene is TRBV18, the J gene TRBJ1-2, with TRBD1 identical over 8 bases. The CDR3 extends over 13 amino acids. J lost 4 bases, V lost 3 bases, and 1 base had no gene match. Germline V CDR1 and CDR2: KGHSH, LQKENI. The CDR3, as DNA: TGTGCCAGCTCACCGACAGGGGCCTATGGCTACACCTTC. This translates into CASSPTGAYGYTF.

The rearrangement links TRBV6-5 to TRBJ2-5, with D unresolved. Germline V CDR1 and CDR2: MNHEY, SVGAGI. This CDR3 comprises 13 residues. The V end was cut by 4 bases, the J end by 5 bases, with 11 bases between. The CDR3 bases are TGTGCCAGCAGTTGGACCATCGGGGAGACCCAGTACTTC. This sequence encodes CASSWTIGETQYF.

The gene calls are TRBV7-9 and TRBJ2-7, with D possibly matching TRBD1 (6 bases). V shed 1 base and J shed 7 bases, with 11 bases lying between them. The CDR3 runs to 13 residues. CDR1 is SEHNR and CDR2 is FQNEAQ in the germline V gene (reference sequence). CDR3 sequence: CASSLGGLGEQYF. The CDR3 DNA reads as TGTGCCAGCAGCTTAGGGGGGCTTGGGGAGCAGTACTTC.

The rearrangement joins TRBV10-1 to TRBJ2-3; D is perhaps TRBD1 or TRBD2 (5 bases each). The V end was cut by 3 bases, the J end by 2 bases, with 12 bases between. In germline, CDR1 is WNHNN, CDR2 SYGVQD (reference sequence). The CDR3 has 15 amino acids. Here the CDR3 DNA reads TGCGCCAGCAGTGAAAGGGACGGATACACAGATACGCAGTATTTT. It translates to CASSERDGYTDTQYF.

The chain combines TRBV7-8 with TRBJ1-1; a weak D match, TRBD1 (6 bases). V was clipped by 5 bases and J by 8 bases, with 18 bases between them. The CDR3 extends over 14 amino acids. Looked up from germline, CDR1 is SGHVS and CDR2 is FQNEAQ. The CDR3 sequence is CASSTGRGPGEAFF. In DNA form, the CDR3 reads TGTGCCAGCAGCACCGGCCGGGGGCCCGGAGAAGCTTTCTTT. Together with reference TRBV7-8 and TRBJ1-1, the CDR3 gives the full variable domain: GAGVSQSPRYKVAKRGQDVALRCDPISGHVSLFWYQQALGQGPEFLTYFQNEAQLDKSGLPSDRFFAERPEGSVSTLKIQRTQQEDSAVYLCASSTGRGPGEAFFGQGTRLTVV.

V gene TRBV4-2 combines with J gene TRBJ1-5, with D possibly matching TRBD1 (6 bases). CDR3 length: 14 amino acids. The V gene lost 4 bases and the J gene lost 3 bases, with 10 bases spanning the gap. From germline, CDR1 is LGHNA and CDR2 YNFKEQ. DNA for the CDR3: TGTGCCAGCAGCCCAGGACAGTACAATCAGCCCCAGCATTTT. It is translated as CASSPGQYNQPQHF.

The chain is built from TRBV29-1 and TRBJ2-1; no clear D gene. Trimming left V 4 bases short and J 4 bases short, with 8 bases between. The CDR3 has 12 residues. Germline V lookup: CDR1 SQVTM, CDR2 ANQGSEA. The CDR3 DNA is TGCAGCGTTGCCAGCGCGTACAATGAGCAGTTCTTC. This translates into CSVASAYNEQFF.

The chain joins TRBV9 to TRBJ2-2; TRBD1 agrees at 7 bases. This CDR3 is built from 18 residues. Germline V gene sequence: CDR1 SGDLS, CDR2 YYNGEE. The junction had 14 bases not matched to a gene; V was cut back by 6 bases and J by 0 bases. The CDR3 nucleotides are TGTGCCAGCACCCTGGGTCGACAGGGTTTCGCGAACACCGGGGAGCTGTTTTTT. Encoded protein: CASTLGRQGFANTGELFF.

CDR3 in amino acids: CASSFGVRAGAYNEQFF. Written as DNA, the CDR3 is TGTGCCAGCAGTTTTGGGGTGCGAGCGGGAGCTTACAATGAGCAGTTCTTC. The V call is TRBV27, the J call TRBJ2-1, with 8 bases aligning to TRBD2. The J segment lost 4 bases and the V segment lost 3 bases, leaving 11 bases of the junction unmatched. Per the germline V gene, CDR1 is MNHEY and CDR2 is SMNVEV (reference sequence). The CDR3 is made up of 17 amino acids.

This chain uses TRBV6-5 with TRBJ1-1; maybe TRBD1 (5 bases). The length of the CDR3 is 14 residues. Trimming pared 2 bases from V and 3 bases from J, leaving 10 bases between. Germline loops: CDR1 MNHEY, CDR2 SVGAGI. The CDR3 bases are TGTGCCAGCAGTTACGGGGGGGTCGACACTGAAGCTTTCTTT. It is translated as CASSYGGVDTEAFF.